A selection of T cell receptor beta chains follows, all from one sample in a study of T cells after yellow fever vaccination. One entry per CDR3 protein results from TCRdb running MiXCR on the 5' RACE reads. The sample lists under 700,000 distinct CDR3 sequences, about a sixth seen once, with 17% in the top ten. The material sequenced was PBMCs, taken around 5 days after the first yellow fever vaccination. All receptors derive from a man younger than 30 who received the YFV17D yellow fever vaccine. CDR3s leave out the opening cysteine and the closing phenylalanine or tryptophan. Only some rows state a clone size, as once, few, many or a class for expanded clones.

j_gene: TRBJ2-2; v_gene: TRBV7-6; len: 13; abundance: -; CDR3aa: ASSSNWGNTGELF
j_gene: TRBJ1-1; v_gene: TRBV5-8; len: 12; abundance: few; CDR3aa: ASSRDTRYAEAF
j_gene: TRBJ1-1; v_gene: TRBV4-1; len: 11; abundance: few; CDR3aa: ASTTEMNTEAF
j_gene: TRBJ2-1; v_gene: TRBV7-9; len: 11; abundance: -; CDR3aa: ASSLQGINEQF
j_gene: TRBJ2-5; v_gene: TRBV9; len: 12; abundance: -; CDR3aa: ASSVGEYQETQY
j_gene: TRBJ2-1; v_gene: TRBV9; len: 13; abundance: few; CDR3aa: ASSVGSRGVNEQF
j_gene: TRBJ2-1; v_gene: TRBV10-3; len: 12; abundance: -; CDR3aa: AISRDRGYNEQF
j_gene: TRBJ1-1; v_gene: TRBV3-1; len: 12; abundance: -; CDR3aa: ASSQQRGLTEAF
j_gene: TRBJ2-5; v_gene: TRBV12-5; len: 11; abundance: -; CDR3aa: ASGSAGEKTQY
j_gene: TRBJ2-5; v_gene: TRBV5-1; len: 12; abundance: few; CDR3aa: ASSPDPPQETQY
j_gene: TRBJ2-3; v_gene: TRBV4-1; len: 14; abundance: few; CDR3aa: ASSQGRAENTDTQY
j_gene: TRBJ2-3; v_gene: TRBV12-3/TRBV12-4; len: 11; abundance: few; CDR3aa: ASSHIRGDTQY
j_gene: TRBJ1-2; v_gene: TRBV10-3; len: 13; abundance: many; CDR3aa: AISESPGADYGYT
j_gene: TRBJ1-5; v_gene: TRBV12-3/TRBV12-4; len: 11; abundance: few; CDR3aa: ASTRTGGEPQH
j_gene: TRBJ2-4; v_gene: TRBV3-1; len: 12; abundance: -; CDR3aa: ASSPRTSGGFQY
j_gene: TRBJ2-7; v_gene: TRBV10-2; len: 11; abundance: -; CDR3aa: ASSTAGMEGQY
j_gene: TRBJ1-1; v_gene: TRBV6-2/TRBV6-3; len: 10; abundance: few; CDR3aa: ASSEKWAEAF
j_gene: TRBJ2-1; v_gene: TRBV7-2; len: 11; abundance: -; CDR3aa: ASSLELRDEQF
j_gene: TRBJ2-3; v_gene: TRBV5-1; len: 14; abundance: -; CDR3aa: ASSLAFDRDSDTQY
j_gene: TRBJ1-2; v_gene: TRBV6-1; len: 12; abundance: many; CDR3aa: ASSEALGDSGYT
j_gene: TRBJ1-5; v_gene: TRBV20-1; len: 14; abundance: -; CDR3aa: SARVPRGLEDQPQH
j_gene: TRBJ2-5; v_gene: TRBV5-1; len: 15; abundance: -; CDR3aa: ASSLATGDFSQETQY
j_gene: TRBJ1-1; v_gene: TRBV5-4; len: 13; abundance: -; CDR3aa: ASSPDRGLHTEAF
j_gene: TRBJ2-7; v_gene: TRBV11-2; len: 14; abundance: few; CDR3aa: ASSLGRGKLSYEQY
j_gene: TRBJ2-2; v_gene: TRBV5-4; len: 14; abundance: once; CDR3aa: ASTGGLAVGTGELF
j_gene: TRBJ1-1; v_gene: TRBV12-3/TRBV12-4; len: 12; abundance: -; CDR3aa: ASSWAGVGTEAF
j_gene: TRBJ2-3; v_gene: TRBV7-2; len: 10; abundance: -; CDR3aa: ASGQDVDTQY
j_gene: TRBJ1-2; v_gene: TRBV29-1; len: 11; abundance: many; CDR3aa: SVEGGAQSGYT
j_gene: TRBJ1-1; v_gene: TRBV10-3; len: 12; abundance: -; CDR3aa: AISEQRTALEAF
j_gene: TRBJ1-4; v_gene: TRBV30; len: 12; abundance: -; CDR3aa: AWSVDSNNEKLF
j_gene: TRBJ2-5; v_gene: TRBV5-5; len: 12; abundance: -; CDR3aa: ASSQGHLGETQY
j_gene: TRBJ2-5; v_gene: TRBV4-2; len: 13; abundance: many; CDR3aa: ASSQATEEQETQY
j_gene: TRBJ1-3; v_gene: TRBV18; len: 12; abundance: few; CDR3aa: ASSPAAAGNTIY
j_gene: TRBJ1-1; v_gene: TRBV11-1; len: 10; abundance: -; CDR3aa: ASSAKGGEAF
j_gene: TRBJ2-3; v_gene: TRBV4-1; len: 13; abundance: few; CDR3aa: ASSQTGASRHTQY
j_gene: TRBJ2-5; v_gene: TRBV7-3; len: 11; abundance: -; CDR3aa: ASSPRPTETQY
j_gene: TRBJ2-3; v_gene: TRBV5-1; len: 14; abundance: many; CDR3aa: ASSETLTSGEHTQY
j_gene: TRBJ2-5; v_gene: TRBV7-6; len: 17; abundance: -; CDR3aa: ASSSYPAGTSGGAETQY
j_gene: TRBJ2-1; v_gene: TRBV11-2; len: 14; abundance: -; CDR3aa: ASSQPAGVLYNEQF
j_gene: TRBJ1-1; v_gene: TRBV29-1; len: 11; abundance: few; CDR3aa: SVEKQGNTEAF
j_gene: TRBJ2-2; v_gene: TRBV20-1; len: 13; abundance: -; CDR3aa: SARDADTSAGELF
j_gene: TRBJ1-2; v_gene: TRBV29-1; len: 12; abundance: few; CDR3aa: SVDRTVDNYGYT
j_gene: TRBJ1-3; v_gene: TRBV10-3; len: 10; abundance: -; CDR3aa: AISAREDTIY
j_gene: TRBJ2-1; v_gene: TRBV5-4; len: 16; abundance: -; CDR3aa: ASSLLAGGMSSYNEQF
j_gene: TRBJ2-7; v_gene: TRBV28; len: 12; abundance: -; CDR3aa: ASSLSGQGYEQY
j_gene: TRBJ2-3; v_gene: TRBV28; len: 14; abundance: few; CDR3aa: ASSPPGTSGFNTQY
j_gene: TRBJ2-7; v_gene: TRBV7-2; len: 13; abundance: few; CDR3aa: ASSPGLTRGFEQY
j_gene: TRBJ2-6; v_gene: TRBV4-2; len: 17; abundance: many; CDR3aa: ASSQARPGRASGANVLT
j_gene: TRBJ2-7; v_gene: TRBV6-5; len: 10; abundance: -; CDR3aa: ASRRGSYEQY
j_gene: TRBJ2-7; v_gene: TRBV10-3; len: 11; abundance: -; CDR3aa: AISESPPYEQY
j_gene: TRBJ2-3; v_gene: TRBV7-6; len: 13; abundance: few; CDR3aa: ASSLTAGLTDTQY
j_gene: TRBJ2-7; v_gene: TRBV7-9; len: 12; abundance: few; CDR3aa: ASSFGTSAYEQY
j_gene: TRBJ2-6; v_gene: TRBV29-1; len: 16; abundance: -; CDR3aa: SEKPPRGLSTGANVLT
j_gene: TRBJ1-1; v_gene: TRBV27; len: 10; abundance: -; CDR3aa: ASSSITGEAF
j_gene: TRBJ2-7; v_gene: TRBV7-3; len: 11; abundance: few; CDR3aa: ASSLILLGEQY
j_gene: TRBJ2-5; v_gene: TRBV30; len: 11; abundance: -; CDR3aa: AWRARAQETQY
j_gene: TRBJ2-5; v_gene: TRBV4-1; len: 14; abundance: many; CDR3aa: ASSPWRGAEKETQY